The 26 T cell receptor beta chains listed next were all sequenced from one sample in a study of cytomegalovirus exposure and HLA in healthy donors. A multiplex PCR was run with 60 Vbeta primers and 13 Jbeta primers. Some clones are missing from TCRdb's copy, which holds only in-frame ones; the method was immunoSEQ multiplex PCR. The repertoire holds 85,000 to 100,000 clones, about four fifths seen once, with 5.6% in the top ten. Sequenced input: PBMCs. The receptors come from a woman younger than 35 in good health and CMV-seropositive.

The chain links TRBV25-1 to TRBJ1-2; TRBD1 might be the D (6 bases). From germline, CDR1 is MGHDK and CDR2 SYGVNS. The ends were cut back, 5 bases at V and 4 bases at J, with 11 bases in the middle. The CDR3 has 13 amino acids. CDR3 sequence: CASSYDRPYGYTF. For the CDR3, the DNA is TGTGCCAGCAGTTATGACAGGCCCTATGGCTACACCTTC.

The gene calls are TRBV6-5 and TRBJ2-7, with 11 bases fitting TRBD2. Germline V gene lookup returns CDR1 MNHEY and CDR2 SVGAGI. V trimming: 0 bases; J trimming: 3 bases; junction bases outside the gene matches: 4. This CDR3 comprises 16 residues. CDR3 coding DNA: TGTGCCAGCAGTTACTCGTCCGGGACTAGCGGCTACGAGCAGTACTTC. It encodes CASSYSSGTSGYEQYF.

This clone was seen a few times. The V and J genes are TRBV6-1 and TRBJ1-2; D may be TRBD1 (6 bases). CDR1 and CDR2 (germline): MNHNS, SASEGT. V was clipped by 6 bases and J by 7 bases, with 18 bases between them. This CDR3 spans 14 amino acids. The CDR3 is CASRATGTMFGYTF. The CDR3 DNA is TGTGCCAGCAGGGCTACCGGGACAATGTTTGGCTACACCTTC.

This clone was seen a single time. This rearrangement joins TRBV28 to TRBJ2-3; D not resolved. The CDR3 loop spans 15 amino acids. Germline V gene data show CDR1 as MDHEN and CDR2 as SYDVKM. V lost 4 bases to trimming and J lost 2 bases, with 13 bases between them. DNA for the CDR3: TGTGCCAGCAGTTCTCCCCCCCGACACACAGATACGCAGTATTTT. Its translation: CASSSPPRHTDTQYF.

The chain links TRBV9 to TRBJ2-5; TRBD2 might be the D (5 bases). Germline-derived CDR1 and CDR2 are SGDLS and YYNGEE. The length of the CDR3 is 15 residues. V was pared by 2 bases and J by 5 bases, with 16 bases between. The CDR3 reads CASSVVSDPQETQYF. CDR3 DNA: TGTGCCAGCAGCGTCGTTAGCGACCCCCAGGAGACCCAGTACTTC.

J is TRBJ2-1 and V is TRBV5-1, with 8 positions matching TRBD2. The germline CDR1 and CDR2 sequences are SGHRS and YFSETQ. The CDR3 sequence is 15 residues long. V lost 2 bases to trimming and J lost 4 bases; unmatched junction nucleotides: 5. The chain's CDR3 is CASSFQLAEYNEQFF. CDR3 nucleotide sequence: TGCGCCAGCAGCTTTCAACTAGCGGAATACAATGAGCAGTTCTTC.

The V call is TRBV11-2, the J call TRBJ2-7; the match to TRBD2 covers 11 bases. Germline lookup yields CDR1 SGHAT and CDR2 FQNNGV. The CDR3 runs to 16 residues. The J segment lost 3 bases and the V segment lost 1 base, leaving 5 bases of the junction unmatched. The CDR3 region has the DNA TGTGCCAGCAGCTTAGCGGCACTAGCGGGGGACTACGAGCAGTACTTC. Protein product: CASSLAALAGDYEQYF.

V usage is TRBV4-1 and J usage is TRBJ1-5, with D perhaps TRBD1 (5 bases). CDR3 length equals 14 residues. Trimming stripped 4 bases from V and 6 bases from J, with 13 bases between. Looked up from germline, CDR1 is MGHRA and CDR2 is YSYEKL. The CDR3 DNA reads TGCGCCAGCAGCCGGTTCAGGGTAGGTCAGCCCCAGCATTTT. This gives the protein CASSRFRVGQPQHF.

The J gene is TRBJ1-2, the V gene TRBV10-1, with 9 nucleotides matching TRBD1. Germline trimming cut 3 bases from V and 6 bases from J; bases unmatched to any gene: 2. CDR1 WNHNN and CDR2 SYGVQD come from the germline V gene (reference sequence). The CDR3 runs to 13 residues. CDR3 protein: CASSDDRGDGYTF. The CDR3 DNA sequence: TGCGCCAGCAGTGACGACAGGGGGGATGGCTACACCTTC.

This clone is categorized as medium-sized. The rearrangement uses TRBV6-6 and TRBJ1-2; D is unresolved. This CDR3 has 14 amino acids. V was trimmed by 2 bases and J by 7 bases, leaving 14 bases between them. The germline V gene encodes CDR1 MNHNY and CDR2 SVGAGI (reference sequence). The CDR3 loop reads CASSYTSGSSGYTF. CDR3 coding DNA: TGTGCCAGCAGTTACACATCAGGATCTTCTGGCTACACCTTC.

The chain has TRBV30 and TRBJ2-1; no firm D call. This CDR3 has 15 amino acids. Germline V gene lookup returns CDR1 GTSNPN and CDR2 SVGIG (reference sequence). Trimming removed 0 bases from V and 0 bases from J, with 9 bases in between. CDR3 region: CAWSVWAFSYNEQFF. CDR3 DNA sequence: TGTGCCTGGAGTGTGTGGGCCTTCTCCTACAATGAGCAGTTCTTC.

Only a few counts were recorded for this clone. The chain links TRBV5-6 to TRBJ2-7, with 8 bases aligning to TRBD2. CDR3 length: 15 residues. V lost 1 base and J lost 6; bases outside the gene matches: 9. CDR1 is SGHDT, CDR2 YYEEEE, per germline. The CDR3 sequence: CASSLSMGLAGEQYF. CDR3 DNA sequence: TGTGCCAGCAGCTTGAGTATGGGCCTAGCGGGCGAGCAGTACTTC.

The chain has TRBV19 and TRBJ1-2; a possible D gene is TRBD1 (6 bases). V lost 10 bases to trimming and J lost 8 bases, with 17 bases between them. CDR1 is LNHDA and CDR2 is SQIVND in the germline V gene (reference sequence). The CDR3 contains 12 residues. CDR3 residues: CATRQAPEGYTF. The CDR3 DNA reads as TGTGCCACCCGACAGGCCCCAGAGGGCTACACCTTC.

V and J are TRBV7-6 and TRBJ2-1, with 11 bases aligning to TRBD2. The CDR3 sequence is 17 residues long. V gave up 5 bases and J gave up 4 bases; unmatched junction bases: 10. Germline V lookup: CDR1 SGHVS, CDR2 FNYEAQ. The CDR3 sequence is CASSPWASGRKYNEQFF. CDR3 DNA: TGTGCCAGCAGCCCCTGGGCTAGCGGGAGGAAGTACAATGAGCAGTTCTTC.

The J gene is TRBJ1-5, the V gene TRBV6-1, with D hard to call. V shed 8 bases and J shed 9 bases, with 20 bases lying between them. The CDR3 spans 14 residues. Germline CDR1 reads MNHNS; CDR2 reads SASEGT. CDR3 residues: CASDASTWGGPQHF. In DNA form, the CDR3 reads TGTGCCAGCGATGCTTCTACTTGGGGAGGGCCCCAGCATTTT.

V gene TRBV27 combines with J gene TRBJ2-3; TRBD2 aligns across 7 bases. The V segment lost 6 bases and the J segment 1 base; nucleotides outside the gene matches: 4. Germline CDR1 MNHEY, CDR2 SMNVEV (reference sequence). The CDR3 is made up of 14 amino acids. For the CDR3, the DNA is TGTGCCAGCAGCTTAGGACTAGGCACAGATACGCAGTATTTT. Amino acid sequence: CASSLGLGTDTQYF.

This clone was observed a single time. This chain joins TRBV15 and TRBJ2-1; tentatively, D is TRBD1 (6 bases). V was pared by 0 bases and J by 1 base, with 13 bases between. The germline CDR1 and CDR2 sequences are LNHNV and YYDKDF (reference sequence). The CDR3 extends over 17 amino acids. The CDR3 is CATSRESGALSYNEQFF. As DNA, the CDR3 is TGTGCCACCAGCAGAGAATCAGGGGCCCTTTCCTACAATGAGCAGTTCTTC.

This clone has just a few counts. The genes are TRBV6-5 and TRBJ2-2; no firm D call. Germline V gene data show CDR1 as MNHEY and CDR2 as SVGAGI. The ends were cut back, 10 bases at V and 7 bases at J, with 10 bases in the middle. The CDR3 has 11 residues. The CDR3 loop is CATIGSGELFF. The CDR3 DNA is TGTGCCACCATCGGTAGCGGGGAGCTGTTTTTT.

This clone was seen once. The CDR3 region has the DNA TGTGCCAGCAGCGCCCGACAGGGCCTCTCTGGAAACACCATATATTTT. Translated: CASSARQGLSGNTIYF. V usage is TRBV9 and J usage is TRBJ1-3, with 7 bases fitting TRBD1. The ends lost 3 bases at V and 0 bases at J; junction bases unmatched: 6. The CDR3 has 16 amino acids. The germline V gene encodes CDR1 SGDLS and CDR2 YYNGEE.

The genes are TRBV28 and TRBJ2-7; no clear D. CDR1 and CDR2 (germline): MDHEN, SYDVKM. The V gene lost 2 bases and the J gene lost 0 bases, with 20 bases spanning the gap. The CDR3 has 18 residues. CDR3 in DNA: TGTGCCAGCAGTTTACGTTCGCTCCTCACATTAAACTCCTACGAGCAGTACTTC. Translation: CASSLRSLLTLNSYEQYF.

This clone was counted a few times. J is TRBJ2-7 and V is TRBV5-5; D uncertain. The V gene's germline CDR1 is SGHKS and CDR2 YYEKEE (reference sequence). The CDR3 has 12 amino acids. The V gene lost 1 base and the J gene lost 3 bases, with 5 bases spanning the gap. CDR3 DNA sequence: TGTGCCAGCAGCTTGTTTAGCTACGAGCAGTACTTC. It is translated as CASSLFSYEQYF.

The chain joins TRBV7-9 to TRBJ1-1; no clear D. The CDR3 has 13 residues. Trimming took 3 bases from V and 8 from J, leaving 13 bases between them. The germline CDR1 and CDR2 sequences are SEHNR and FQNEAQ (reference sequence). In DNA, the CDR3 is TGTGCCAGCAGCTTGGAGCCGGCTGGGGAAGCTTTCTTT. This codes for CASSLEPAGEAFF.

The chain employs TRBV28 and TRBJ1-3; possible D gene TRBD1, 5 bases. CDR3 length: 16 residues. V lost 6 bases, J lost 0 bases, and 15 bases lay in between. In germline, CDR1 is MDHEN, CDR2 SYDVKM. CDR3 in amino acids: CASRLGTVSSGNTIYF. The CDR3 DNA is TGTGCCAGCAGGCTCGGGACTGTGAGCTCTGGAAACACCATATATTTT.

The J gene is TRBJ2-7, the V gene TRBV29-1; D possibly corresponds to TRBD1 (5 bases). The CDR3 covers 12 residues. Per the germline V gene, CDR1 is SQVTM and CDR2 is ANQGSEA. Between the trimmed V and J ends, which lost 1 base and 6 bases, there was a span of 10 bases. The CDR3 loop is CSVEGGRGEQYF. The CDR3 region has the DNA TGCAGCGTTGAAGGGGGAAGGGGCGAGCAGTACTTC.

The CDR3 loop is CASSQSSGRRETQYF. The CDR3 DNA sequence: TGTGCCAGCAGCCAGTCGAGCGGGAGACGAGAGACCCAGTACTTC. J is TRBJ2-5 and V is TRBV6-5; TRBD2 agrees at 8 bases. The junction had 10 bases not matched to a gene; V was cut back by 6 bases and J by 4 bases. Germline lookup yields CDR1 MNHEY and CDR2 SVGAGI. This CDR3 spans 15 amino acids.

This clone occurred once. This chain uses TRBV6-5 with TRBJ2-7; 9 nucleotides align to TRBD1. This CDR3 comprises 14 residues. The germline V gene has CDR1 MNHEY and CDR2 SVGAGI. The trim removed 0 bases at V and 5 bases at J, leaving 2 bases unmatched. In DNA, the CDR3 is TGTGCCAGCAGTTACTCGGGACAGGGTAACGAGCAGTACTTC. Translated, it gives CASSYSGQGNEQYF.